The T cell receptor beta chain under discussion was sequenced for a study of blood T cell repertoires in COVID-19. The wider study: Samples representing acute and convalescent COVID-19 were sourced from the United States, Italy and Spain. PBMCs, B-cell-depleted T cells, or T cells provided the cDNA or gDNA that made up the material.

V lost 5 bases and J 9 bases, leaving 8 bases between the germline ends. Looked up from germline, CDR1 is LGHDT and CDR2 is YNNKEL (reference sequence). The CDR3 spans 11 residues. Original data processing: Amplification of reference gene primers was used by the study to estimate nucleated cell counts. Method: immunoSEQ multiplex PCR; TCRdb's copy keeps in-frame clones and lacks some. For V, J and clone size, that table is used; D and trimming come from the DNA. The sample has hundreds of thousands of clones, 70% to 90% seen once. This sequence was found in a man between 45 and 60 years old with active or convalescent COVID-19. J is TRBJ2-1 and V is TRBV3-1 (or the pseudogene TRBV3-2), with a weak D call TRBD1 (5 bases). Sequencing was done on a sample of peripheral blood. The CDR3 DNA is TGTGCCAGCAGCTCTAGGGGTGAGCAGTTCTTC. Its protein product is CASSSRGEQFF.